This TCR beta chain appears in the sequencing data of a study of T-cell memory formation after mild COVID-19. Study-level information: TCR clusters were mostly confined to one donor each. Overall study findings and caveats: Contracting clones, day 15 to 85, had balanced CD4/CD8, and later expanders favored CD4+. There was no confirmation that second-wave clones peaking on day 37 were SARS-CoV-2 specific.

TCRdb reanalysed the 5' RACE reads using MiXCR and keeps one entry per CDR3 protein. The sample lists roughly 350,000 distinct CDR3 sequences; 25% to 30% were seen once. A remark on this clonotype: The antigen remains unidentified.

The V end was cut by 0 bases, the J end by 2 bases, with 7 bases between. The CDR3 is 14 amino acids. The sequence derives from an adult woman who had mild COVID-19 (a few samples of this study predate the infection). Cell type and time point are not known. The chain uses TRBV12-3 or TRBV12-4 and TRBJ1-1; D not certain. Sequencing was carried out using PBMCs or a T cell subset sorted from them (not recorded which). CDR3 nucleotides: TGTGCCAGCAGTTTAGCCCGTTATAACACTGAAGCTTTCTTT. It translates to CASSLARYNTEAFF.